Presented here are 13 T cell receptor beta chains from one specimen sequenced in a study of blood T cell repertoires in COVID-19. Some clones are missing from TCRdb's copy, which holds only in-frame ones; the method was immunoSEQ multiplex PCR. The sample contains some 210,000 clones, approximately 81% of which appear only once. Sequenced sample: peripheral blood. The receptors were gathered from a human donor in a cohort sampled during active COVID-19.

CDR3 coding DNA: TGTGCCAGCAGTTACTCTAGCCTAACCAGCTCCTACGAGCAGTACTTC. This gives the protein CASSYSSLTSSYEQYF. This chain connects TRBV6-2 or TRBV6-3 to TRBJ2-7, with D unclear. This CDR3 contains 16 residues. V was clipped by 0 bases and J by 0 bases, with 12 bases between them. Germline CDR1 and CDR2: MNHEY and SVGEGT.

The table lists this clone with a few counts. The genes are TRBV18 and TRBJ1-1, with unresolved D. V was pared by 3 bases and J by 5 bases, with 13 bases between. This CDR3 has 14 residues. In germline, CDR1 is KGHSH, CDR2 LQKENI. CDR3 in amino acids: CASSPMQRETEAFF. The CDR3, as DNA: TGTGCCAGCTCACCTATGCAGAGGGAGACTGAAGCTTTCTTT. The entire variable domain, with the rest obtained from reference TRBV18 and TRBJ1-1, is as follows: NAGVMQNPRHLVRRRGQEARLRCSPMKGHSHVYWYRQLPEEGLKFMVYLQKENIIDESGMPKERFSAEFPKEGPSILRIQQVVRGDSAAYFCASSPMQRETEAFFGQGTRLTVV.

CDR3 nucleotides: TGCGCCAGCAGCCCGGCGAGGCAGGACAAGGGTGGCTACACCTTC. Protein sequence: CASSPARQDKGGYTF. V usage is TRBV5-1 and J usage is TRBJ1-2; possibly TRBD1 for D (5 bases). The CDR3 loop spans 15 amino acids. The germline gives CDR1 SGHRS, CDR2 YFSETQ. V was trimmed by 4 bases and J by 7 bases, leaving 20 bases between them.

The CDR3 spells CAISESKTGGLYGYTF. CDR3 nucleotide sequence: TGTGCCATCAGTGAGTCGAAGACAGGGGGCCTCTATGGCTACACCTTC. V is TRBV10-3 and J is TRBJ1-2; 10 nucleotides agree with TRBD1. V gave up 0 bases and J gave up 4 bases; unmatched junction bases: 5. Germline values: CDR1 ENHRY, CDR2 SYGVKD. This CDR3 has 16 residues.

V is TRBV15 and J is TRBJ1-2; 7 nucleotides align to TRBD1. Germline CDR1 and CDR2: LNHNV and YYDKDF (reference sequence). Trimming cost V 0 bases and J 8 bases; bases outside gene matches: 12. The CDR3 loop spans 16 amino acids. The CDR3 loop reads CATSRDIRDSYPGYTF. DNA for the CDR3: TGTGCCACCAGCAGAGATATTCGGGACAGTTACCCAGGCTACACCTTC.

V and J are TRBV2 and TRBJ2-3; D perhaps matches TRBD1 (6 bases). V lost 11 bases, J lost 5 bases, and 14 bases lay in between. From germline, CDR1 is SNHLY and CDR2 FYNNEI. This CDR3 contains 12 residues. CDR3 in amino acids: CALWGQVDTQYF. The CDR3, as DNA: TGTGCCCTCTGGGGGCAAGTAGATACGCAGTATTTT.

The chain uses TRBV4-1 and TRBJ1-1; 9 nucleotides align to TRBD1. CDR1 MGHRA and CDR2 YSYEKL come from the germline V gene. Losses at the gene ends were 4 bases for V and 5 bases for J; bases not matched to a gene: 2. The CDR3 sequence is 13 residues long. CDR3 in DNA: TGCGCCAGCAGCCGGGACAGGGAAACTGAAGCTTTCTTT. Translating gives CASSRDRETEAFF.

The DNA for the CDR3 is TGTGCCTGGAGTTTTCAGATAAATGAAAAACTGTTTTTT. Protein sequence: CAWSFQINEKLFF. The V call is TRBV30, the J call TRBJ1-4; D is unresolved. V lost 2 bases to trimming and J lost 5 bases, with 9 bases between them. The CDR3 totals 13 residues. From germline, CDR1 is GTSNPN and CDR2 SVGIG (reference sequence).

The CDR3 region has the DNA TGTGCCAGCAGCCCCCCCAACGGGAACACTGAAGCTTTCTTT. Protein: CASSPPNGNTEAFF. The V call is TRBV14, the J call TRBJ1-1, with D uncertain. This CDR3 region has 14 residues. Germline-derived CDR1 and CDR2 are SGHDN and FVKESK. The V end lost 4 bases, the J end lost 1 base, and 10 bases lay between the germline ends. Filled out from reference TRBV14 and TRBJ1-1, the complete variable domain reads EAGVTQFPSHSVIEKGQTVTLRCDPISGHDNLYWYRRVMGKEIKFLLHFVKESKQDESGMPNNRFLAERTGGTYSTLKVQPAELEDSGVYFCASSPPNGNTEAFFGQGTRLTVV.

This clone was recorded only once. This chain joins TRBV19 and TRBJ2-1; 8 bases are a match to TRBD2. J was trimmed by 2 bases and V by 4 bases; bases with no gene match: 7. The CDR3 is made up of 16 amino acids. Germline assignment: CDR1 LNHDA and CDR2 SQIVND (reference sequence). In nucleotides, the CDR3 is TGTGCCAGTAGTACACCCGCGGGAGGACCCTACAATGAGCAGTTCTTC. Translating gives CASSTPAGGPYNEQFF. Full variable domain (remainder filled in from reference TRBV19 and TRBJ2-1): DGGITQSPKYLFRKEGQNVTLSCEQNLNHDAMYWYRQDPGQGLRLIYYSQIVNDFQKGDIAEGYSVSREKKESFPLTVTSAQKNPTAFYLCASSTPAGGPYNEQFFGPGTRLTVL.

The chain uses TRBV3-1 (or the pseudogene TRBV3-2) and TRBJ1-3, with D perhaps matching TRBD1 (5 bases). V dropped 5 bases and J dropped 0 bases, with 14 bases sitting between them. This CDR3 is 16 amino acids long. Germline values: CDR1 LGHDT, CDR2 YNNKEL (reference sequence). The CDR3 DNA follows: TGTGCCAGCAGCTCCTCAGGGTTTGGCTCTGGAAACACCATATATTTT. This encodes CASSSSGFGSGNTIYF.

Only a few counts were recorded for this clone. The chain carries TRBV6-6 and TRBJ1-5; D unclear. The CDR3 spans 15 residues. The V gene lost 0 bases and the J gene lost 3 bases, with 9 bases spanning the gap. Germline CDR1 and CDR2: MNHNY and SVGAGI (reference sequence). CDR3 in DNA: TGTGCCAGCAGTTACTCGAGAGGGTTCAATCAGCCCCAGCATTTT. Amino acids: CASSYSRGFNQPQHF.

The chain uses TRBV3-1 (or the pseudogene TRBV3-2) and TRBJ1-5; no clear D gene. The CDR3 length is 15 residues. Trimming left V 3 bases short and J 2 bases short, with 11 bases between. Germline V lookup: CDR1 LGHDT, CDR2 YNNKEL (reference sequence). Here the CDR3 DNA reads TGTGCCAGCAGCCAGGCCTCCGGGGGCAATCAGCCCCAGCATTTT. Translating gives CASSQASGGNQPQHF.